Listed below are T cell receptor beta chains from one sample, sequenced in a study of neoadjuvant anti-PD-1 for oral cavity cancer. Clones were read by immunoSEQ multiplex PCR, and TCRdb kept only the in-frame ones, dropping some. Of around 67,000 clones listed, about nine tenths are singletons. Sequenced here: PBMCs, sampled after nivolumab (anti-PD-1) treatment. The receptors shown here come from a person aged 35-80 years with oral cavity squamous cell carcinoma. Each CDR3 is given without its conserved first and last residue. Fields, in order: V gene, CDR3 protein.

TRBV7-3 ASSLSSGRRGVEQF
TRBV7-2 ASSYSLGGTDTQY
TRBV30 AWSDMGSNEKLF
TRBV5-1 ASSLAGTSNTEAF
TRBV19 ASSIQVNTEAF
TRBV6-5 ASSSGTVPPYEQY
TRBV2 ASRTDRSNEQF
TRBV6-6 ASSISGANYGYT
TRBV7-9 ASSPTSGLTNTEAF
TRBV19 ASSRTSQQGLQETQY
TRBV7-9 ASSPLAGARTDTQY
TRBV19 ASTREWGTHMNTEAF
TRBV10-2 ASSASSTEAF
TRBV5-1 ASSLGGWKNTEAF
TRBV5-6 ASSPNGADYYGYT
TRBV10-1 ASSEGVAGGPRAGELF
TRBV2 ASMPPGLAGLNEQF
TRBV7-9 ASSPPWDRVFHEQY
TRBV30 AWSWTGMMNTEAF
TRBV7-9 ASSSKTGLYEQY
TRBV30 AWSVQENSPLH
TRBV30 AWSRRAGWVRNTEAF
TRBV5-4 ASSLVAGNTEAF
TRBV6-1 ASGTGRVYT
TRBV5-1 ASSPRQGQVSPLH
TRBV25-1 ASSEYRTQAGINEKLF
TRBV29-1 SGGRDRLQETQY
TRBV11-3 ASSWGLAYEQY
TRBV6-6 ASSPGTKSEQF
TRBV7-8 ASRGKAVEAF
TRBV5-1 ASSFTRTGRDNEQF
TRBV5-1 ASSLAGEDTQY
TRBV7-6 ASSKGTSGATDTQY
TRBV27 ASSLAGRSWY
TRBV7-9 ASSPSRMATNEKLF
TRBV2 ASEPVLSTDTQY
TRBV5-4 ASSQTQLSDRELF
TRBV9 ASSVDITDQPQH
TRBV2 ASSWILASYNEQF
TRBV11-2 ASSGRGYEQY
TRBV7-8 ASSSRTGYEQY
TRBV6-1 ASSEQIAGVETQY
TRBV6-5 ASKRQGQGYT
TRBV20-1 SAGDGEAF
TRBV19 ASIGGRLGTEAF
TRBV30 AWSEFGNQPQH
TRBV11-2 ASKTLRGRTNYEQY
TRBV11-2 ASSPPGGWGRLNTEAF
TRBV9 ASSVGKGLGTEAF
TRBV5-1 ASSSRGRTEAF